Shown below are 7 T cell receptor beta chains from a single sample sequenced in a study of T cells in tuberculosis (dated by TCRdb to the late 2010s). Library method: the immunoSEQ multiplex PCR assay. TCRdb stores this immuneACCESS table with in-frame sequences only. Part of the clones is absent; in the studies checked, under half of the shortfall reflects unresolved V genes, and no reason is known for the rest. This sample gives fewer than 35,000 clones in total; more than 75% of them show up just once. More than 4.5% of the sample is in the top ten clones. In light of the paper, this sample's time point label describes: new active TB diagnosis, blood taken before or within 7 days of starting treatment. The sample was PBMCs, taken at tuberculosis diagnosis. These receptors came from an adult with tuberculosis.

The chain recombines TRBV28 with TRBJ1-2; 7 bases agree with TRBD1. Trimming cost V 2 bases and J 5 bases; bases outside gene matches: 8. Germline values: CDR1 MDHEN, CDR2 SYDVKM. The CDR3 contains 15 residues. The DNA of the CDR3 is TGTGCCAGCAGTTTAGATCCGACAGGGACTTATGGCTACACCTTC. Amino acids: CASSLDPTGTYGYTF.

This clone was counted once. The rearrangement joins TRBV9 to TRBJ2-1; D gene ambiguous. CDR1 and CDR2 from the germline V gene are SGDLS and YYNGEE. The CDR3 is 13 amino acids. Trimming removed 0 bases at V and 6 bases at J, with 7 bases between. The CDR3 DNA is TGTGCCAGCAGCGTAGGAGTTTTCAATGAGCAGTTCTTC. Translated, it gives CASSVGVFNEQFF.

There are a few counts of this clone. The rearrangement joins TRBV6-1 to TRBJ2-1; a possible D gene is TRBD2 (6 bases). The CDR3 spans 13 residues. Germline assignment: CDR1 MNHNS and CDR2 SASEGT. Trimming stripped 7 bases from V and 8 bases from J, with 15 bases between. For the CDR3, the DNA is TGTGCCAGCATACGGGAGCGAGTAGATGAGCAGTTCTTC. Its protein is CASIRERVDEQFF.

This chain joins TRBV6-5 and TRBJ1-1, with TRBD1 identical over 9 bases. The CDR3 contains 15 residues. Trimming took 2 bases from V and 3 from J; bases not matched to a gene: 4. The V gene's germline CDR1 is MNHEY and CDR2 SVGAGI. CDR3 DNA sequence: TGTGCCAGCAGTTACATCCGACAGGGGGACACTGAAGCTTTCTTT. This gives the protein CASSYIRQGDTEAFF.

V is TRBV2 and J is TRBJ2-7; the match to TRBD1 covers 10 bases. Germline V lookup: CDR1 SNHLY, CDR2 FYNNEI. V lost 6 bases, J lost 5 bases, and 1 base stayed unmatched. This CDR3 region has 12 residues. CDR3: CASRGTGDEQYF. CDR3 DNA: TGTGCCAGCAGGGGGACAGGGGACGAGCAGTACTTC.

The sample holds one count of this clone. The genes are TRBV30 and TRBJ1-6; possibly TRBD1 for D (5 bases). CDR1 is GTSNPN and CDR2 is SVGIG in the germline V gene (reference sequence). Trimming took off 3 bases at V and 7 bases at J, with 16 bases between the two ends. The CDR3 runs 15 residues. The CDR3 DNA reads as TGTGCCTGGAGCGCCACCACAGGTTACAATTCACCCCTCCACTTT. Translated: CAWSATTGYNSPLHF.

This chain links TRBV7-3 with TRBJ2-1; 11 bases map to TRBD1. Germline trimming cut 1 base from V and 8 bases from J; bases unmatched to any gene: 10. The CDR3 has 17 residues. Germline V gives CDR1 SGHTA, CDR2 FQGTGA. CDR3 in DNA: TGTGCCAGCAGCTTAAATTGGCGGGACAGGGGGATGGATGAGCAGTTCTTC. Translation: CASSLNWRDRGMDEQFF.